The 21 T cell receptor beta chains reported below all come from one sample, sequenced in a study of OX40 agonist ivuxolimab in advanced cancers. Here immunoSEQ multiplex PCR was the method, and the copy in TCRdb shows in-frame clones only, minus some. The sample consists of roughly 11,000 clones, around 84% of them appearing once. Sequences were derived from CD4+ or CD8+ T cells sorted from blood, sampled in a trial of the OX40 agonist ivuxolimab. These receptors came from an adult with an advanced solid tumor such as melanoma, head and neck, liver or kidney cancer.

The chain recombines TRBV7-2 with TRBJ2-7, with TRBD2 matching over 11 bases. J lost 3 bases, V lost 5 bases, and 9 bases had no gene match. The CDR3 loop spans 16 amino acids. CDR1 is SGHTA, CDR2 FQGNSA, per germline. CDR3 residues: CASSDSSGRAFYEQYF. CDR3 in DNA: TGTGCCAGCAGCGATAGTAGCGGGAGGGCCTTCTACGAGCAGTACTTC. Together with reference TRBV7-2 and TRBJ2-7, the CDR3 gives the full variable domain: GAGVSQSPSNKVTEKGKDVELRCDPISGHTALYWYRQSLGQGLEFLIYFQGNSAPDKSGLPSDRFSAERTGGSVSTLTIQRTQQEDSAVYLCASSDSSGRAFYEQYFGPGTRLTVT.

The chain is built from TRBV27 and TRBJ2-2; D gene ambiguous. The CDR3 has 15 residues. Trimming left V 5 bases short and J 3 bases short, with 13 bases between. From germline, CDR1 is MNHEY and CDR2 SMNVEV (reference sequence). Here the CDR3 reads CASSKELPHTGELFF. CDR3 DNA sequence: TGTGCCAGCAGTAAGGAACTCCCACACACCGGGGAGCTGTTTTTT.

The CDR3: CASSPPIAGGTYEQYF. CDR3 bases: TGTGCCAGCTCACCACCGATAGCGGGTGGTACCTACGAGCAGTACTTC. This rearrangement joins TRBV18 to TRBJ2-7, with TRBD2 identical over 7 bases. V lost 0 bases and J lost 2; bases outside the gene matches: 7. The CDR3 totals 16 residues. CDR1 is KGHSH, CDR2 LQKENI, per germline. The full variable domain, with the rest looked up from reference TRBV18 and TRBJ2-7, is NAGVMQNPRHLVRRRGQEARLRCSPMKGHSHVYWYRQLPEEGLKFMVYLQKENIIDESGMPKERFSAEFPKEGPSILRIQQVVRGDSAAYFCASSPPIAGGTYEQYFGPGTRLTVT.

The V call is TRBV30, the J call TRBJ1-6; D not certain. The CDR3 has 14 residues. Per the germline V gene, CDR1 is GTSNPN and CDR2 is SVGIG (reference sequence). Trimming pared 4 bases from V and 7 bases from J, leaving 14 bases between. DNA of the CDR3: TGTGCCTGGACCCCCGGAGTTCCGAATTCACCCCTCCACTTT. Translated: CAWTPGVPNSPLHF.

This rearrangement joins TRBV7-7 to TRBJ2-7; D perhaps matches TRBD1 (6 bases). Germline V CDR1 and CDR2: SSHAT, FNYEAQ (reference sequence). Trimming shortened V by 5 bases and J by 1 base, and 12 bases separated the two germline ends. The CDR3 is 14 residues long. As DNA, the CDR3 is TGTGCCAGCAGCGCGGAAGGGGGATCCTACGAGCAGTACTTC. Its protein product is CASSAEGGSYEQYF.

This clone was recorded a few times. V usage is TRBV9 and J usage is TRBJ1-1, with D unresolved. With 4 bases removed from V and 8 bases from J, the gap between germline ends came to 15 bases. Germline V lookup: CDR1 SGDLS, CDR2 YYNGEE. This CDR3 spans 13 amino acids. The CDR3 region is CASSSGGKSEAFF. In DNA, the CDR3 is TGTGCCAGCAGCTCCGGTGGCAAGTCCGAAGCTTTCTTT.

The chain carries TRBV5-5 and TRBJ1-5; D gene uncertain. The length of the CDR3 is 13 residues. The germline V gene has CDR1 SGHKS and CDR2 YYEKEE (reference sequence). The V gene lost 0 bases and the J gene lost 7 bases, with 8 bases spanning the gap. CDR3 amino acids: CASSLGHGQPQHF. Written as DNA, the CDR3 is TGTGCCAGCAGCTTGGGCCACGGGCAGCCCCAGCATTTT.

V is TRBV7-9 and J is TRBJ2-3; maybe TRBD2 (5 bases). Germline values: CDR1 SEHNR, CDR2 FQNEAQ (reference sequence). The CDR3 has 14 amino acids. V dropped 0 bases and J dropped 6 bases, with 10 bases sitting between them. The CDR3 here is CASSLAYPGDTQYF. The CDR3 bases are TGTGCCAGCAGCTTAGCGTATCCGGGGGATACGCAGTATTTT.

V usage is TRBV4-1 and J usage is TRBJ2-7; D gene uncertain. V gave up 1 base and J gave up 7 bases, with 14 bases separating them. This CDR3 spans 14 amino acids. CDR1 is MGHRA and CDR2 is YSYEKL in the germline V gene. In DNA, the CDR3 is TGCGCCAGCAGCCAAGCCGGAGCCGCGCGTGAGCAGTACTTC. Translated, it gives CASSQAGAAREQYF.

The rearrangement joins TRBV5-4 to TRBJ1-1; the match to TRBD1 covers 9 bases. This CDR3 is built from 14 residues. After removal of 4 bases from V and 6 bases from J, the junction contained 7 bases not matched to a gene. In germline, CDR1 is SGHNT, CDR2 YYREEE (reference sequence). Here the CDR3 reads CASSTGQGRAEAFF. CDR3 coding DNA: TGTGCCAGCAGCACCGGACAGGGGAGGGCTGAAGCTTTCTTT.

The V and J genes are TRBV7-9 and TRBJ2-7; TRBD1 agrees at 8 bases. V was clipped by 5 bases and J by 6 bases; unmatched bases: 3. CDR3 size: 12 residues. CDR1 is SEHNR, CDR2 FQNEAQ, per germline (reference sequence). CDR3 in amino acids: CASSRTGIEQYF. The CDR3 nucleotides are TGTGCCAGCAGCCGGACAGGGATCGAGCAGTACTTC.

CDR3 sequence (DNA): TGTGCCAGCAGTTACTCCGGGACTCCCGCCGGTGAGCAGTTCTTC. This encodes CASSYSGTPAGEQFF. The V gene is TRBV6-5, the J gene TRBJ2-1; D possibly corresponds to TRBD2 (6 bases). This CDR3 has 15 amino acids. The germline CDR1 and CDR2 sequences are MNHEY and SVGAGI. The V gene lost 0 bases and the J gene lost 9 bases, with 15 bases spanning the gap.

The chain recombines TRBV11-2 with TRBJ2-1; D could derive from TRBD1 or TRBD2 (5 bases each). The CDR3 spans 16 residues. V was clipped by 4 bases and J by 0 bases, with 13 bases between them. The germline V gene has CDR1 SGHAT and CDR2 FQNNGV. DNA of the CDR3: TGTGCCAGCAGCTCCGGGACGGATGTCTCCTACAATGAGCAGTTCTTC. Residues: CASSSGTDVSYNEQFF. The full variable domain, rest sourced from reference TRBV11-2 and TRBJ2-1, is EAGVAQSPRYKIIEKRQSVAFWCNPISGHATLYWYQQILGQGPKLLIQFQNNGVVDDSQLPKDRFSAERLKGVDSTLKIQPAKLEDSAVYLCASSSGTDVSYNEQFFGPGTRLTVL.

The V and J genes are TRBV28 and TRBJ2-3; 8 bases are shared with TRBD2. CDR3 size: 15 residues. From germline, CDR1 is MDHEN and CDR2 SYDVKM. V lost 4 bases to trimming and J lost 4 bases; unmatched junction nucleotides: 7. The chain's CDR3 is CASSSSSGFADTQYF. The CDR3 nucleotides read TGTGCCAGCAGTTCTTCTAGCGGGTTCGCAGATACGCAGTATTTT.

The chain is built from TRBV5-8 and TRBJ2-1, with D perhaps matching TRBD1 (5 bases). The length of the CDR3 is 12 residues. V lost 2 bases and J 9 bases, leaving 9 bases between the germline ends. The V gene's germline CDR1 is SGHTS and CDR2 YDEGEE. CDR3 coding DNA: TGTGCCAGCAGCTTACAGGTTGGTGAGCAGTTCTTC. Its translation is CASSLQVGEQFF.

Points on this clone: The junction does not match germline at one end; this may be a read error. This sequence joins TRBV4-2 and TRBJ1-3, with TRBD1 matching over 7 bases. CDR1 and CDR2 (germline): LGHNA, YNFKEQ. This CDR3 is built from 18 residues. CDR3 amino acids: CASSQDRQGGMGRNAIYF. CDR3 DNA: TGTGCCAGCAGCCAAGATCGACAGGGAGGCATGGGACGAAACGCCATATATTTT.

Sample share makes this clone medium-sized. This rearrangement joins TRBV7-2 to TRBJ1-1; D unclear. V was trimmed by 5 bases and J by 5 bases, leaving 6 bases between them. Germline V lookup: CDR1 SGHTA, CDR2 FQGNSA. CDR3 size: 11 residues. CDR3 region: CASSLGTEAFF. The CDR3 bases are TGTGCCAGCAGCCTGGGTACTGAAGCTTTCTTT. The full variable domain, completed using reference TRBV7-2 and TRBJ1-1, is GAGVSQSPSNKVTEKGKDVELRCDPISGHTALYWYRQSLGQGLEFLIYFQGNSAPDKSGLPSDRFSAERTGGSVSTLTIQRTQQEDSAVYLCASSLGTEAFFGQGTRLTVV.

The chain uses TRBV5-1 and TRBJ1-2; weak D call: TRBD1 (5 bases). Deletions cut 6 bases from V and 4 bases from J, with 13 bases between. Germline CDR1 SGHRS, CDR2 YFSETQ. The CDR3 totals 13 residues. The CDR3 region has the DNA TGCGCCAGCACCTCCGGGGGTCCCTATGGCTACACCTTC. The encoded protein is CASTSGGPYGYTF.

This clone occurred once. V is TRBV7-9 and J is TRBJ2-7, with TRBD1 matching 8 bases. The ends lost 4 bases at V and 0 bases at J; junction bases unmatched: 2. This CDR3 has 14 residues. Germline CDR1 reads SEHNR; CDR2 reads FQNEAQ (reference sequence). The DNA for the CDR3 is TGTGCCAGCAGCTCCGGGACAGGCTCCTACGAGCAGTACTTC. Its translation is CASSSGTGSYEQYF.

The rearrangement uses TRBV19 and TRBJ1-1; possibly TRBD1 for D (5 bases). Looked up from germline, CDR1 is LNHDA and CDR2 is SQIVND (reference sequence). V gave up 7 bases and J gave up 0 bases, with 12 bases separating them. The length of the CDR3 is 14 residues. The CDR3 here is CASKPGLMNTEAFF. Written as DNA, the CDR3 is TGTGCCAGTAAACCGGGGCTCATGAACACTGAAGCTTTCTTT.

The rearrangement uses TRBV30 and TRBJ2-2; 7 nucleotides match TRBD2. The CDR3 contains 15 residues. The germline CDR1 and CDR2 sequences are GTSNPN and SVGIG (reference sequence). V shed 0 bases, J shed 6 bases, and the junction held 7 bases outside the gene matches. The CDR3 sequence is CAWSVRGGAAGELFF. CDR3 nucleotides: TGTGCCTGGAGTGTACGGGGAGGGGCGGCCGGGGAGCTGTTTTTT.